Listed below are T cell receptor beta chains from one sample, sequenced in a study of regulatory T cells in long-lasting Graves disease. TCRdb reanalysed the multiplex PCR reads using MiXCR and keeps one entry per CDR3 protein. The table lists fewer than 450,000 distinct CDR3 sequences, roughly 20% of them singletons, with roughly 20% in the top ten. The specimen comprised peripheral blood mononuclear cells (PBMCs), sampled when the disease was refractory, from a patient treated with antithyroid drugs. The receptors derive from a female donor with Graves disease. CDR3s include the opening cysteine and the closing phenylalanine or tryptophan. A D gene is named only where the DNA matches it firmly. The size field is filled for only some rows; it gives once, few, many or a size class.

v_call	clone_size	j_call	d_call	cdr3_aa	cdr3_nt
TRBV9	many	TRBJ2-7	TRBD1	CASSYRDSGSYEQYF	TGTGCCAGCAGCTACCGGGACAGCGGATCCTACGAGCAGTACTTC
TRBV5-1	-	TRBJ1-1	-	CASSANRDGEAFF	TGCGCCAGCAGCGCAAACAGGGATGGGGAAGCTTTCTTT
TRBV12-5	many	TRBJ1-5	-	CASGFNQPQHF	TGTGCTAGTGGTTTTAATCAGCCCCAGCATTTT
TRBV20-1	-	TRBJ2-4	-	CSASRDLSAKNIQYF	TGCAGTGCTAGTCGAGACCTTTCAGCCAAAAACATTCAGTACTTC
TRBV11-2	many	TRBJ2-5	-	CASSFSWRKETQYF	TGTGCCAGCAGCTTCTCGTGGCGCAAGGAGACCCAGTACTTC
TRBV10-3	-	TRBJ1-2	-	CAISVGNHGYTF	TGTGCCATCAGTGTTGGGAATCATGGCTACACCTTC
TRBV11-2	-	TRBJ2-5	TRBD2	CASSLVHGGYQETQYF	TGTGCCAGCAGCTTAGTGCACGGGGGGTACCAAGAGACCCAGTACTTC
TRBV29-1	few	TRBJ2-7	-	CSGNRDPSSYEQYF	TGCAGCGGCAACAGGGACCCGAGCTCCTACGAGCAGTACTTC
TRBV6-1	-	TRBJ1-5	TRBD1	CASSDDRETDQPQHF	TGTGCCAGCAGCGACGACAGGGAAACCGATCAGCCCCAGCATTTT
TRBV7-8	-	TRBJ2-2	TRBD1	CSSSSRPGTGVQSGELFF	TGTTCCAGCAGCTCGAGACCCGGGACAGGGGTCCAAAGTGGGGAGCTGTTTTTT
TRBV10-3	few	TRBJ2-7	TRBD2	CAIRAPDSGPYEQYF	TGTGCCATCAGGGCCCCGGATAGCGGGCCCTACGAGCAGTACTTC
TRBV30	few	TRBJ2-7	TRBD1	CAWSVRFGTGNYEQYF	TGTGCCTGGAGTGTACGGTTCGGGACAGGGAACTACGAGCAGTACTTC
TRBV20-1	-	TRBJ2-7	-	CSAIGYQTEAYEQYF	TGCAGTGCTATCGGCTATCAGACGGAAGCCTACGAGCAGTACTTC
TRBV5-1	few	TRBJ1-1	TRBD1	CASSVGQGAGMNTEAFF	TGCGCCAGCAGCGTGGGACAGGGGGCCGGGATGAACACTGAAGCTTTCTTT
TRBV11-1	many	TRBJ2-4	-	CASSLNGAGLGNIQYF	TGTGCCAGCAGCTTAAACGGCGCGGGTCTAGGGAACATTCAGTACTTC
TRBV20-1	few	TRBJ1-6	TRBD1	CSAQSGTDNNSPLHF	TGCAGTGCTCAATCCGGGACAGACAATAATTCACCCCTCCACTTT
TRBV10-3	many	TRBJ2-7	TRBD2	CATPGTSGSSSYEQYF	TGTGCCACTCCCGGGACTAGCGGGAGTTCATCCTACGAGCAGTACTTC
TRBV20-1	-	TRBJ2-7	TRBD1	CSAERQGVYEQYF	TGCAGTGCTGAACGACAGGGGGTCTACGAGCAGTACTTC
TRBV2	-	TRBJ2-1	TRBD2	CASSEDRLAGVYNEQFF	TGTGCCAGCAGTGAAGACCGACTAGCGGGAGTCTACAATGAGCAGTTCTTC
TRBV29-1	many	TRBJ2-5	-	CSVDHRSRETQYF	TGCAGCGTTGACCATAGGAGTAGGGAGACCCAGTACTTC
TRBV6-5	few	TRBJ2-2	-	CASSYGVGANTGELFF	TGTGCCAGCAGTTACGGGGTAGGAGCGAACACCGGGGAGCTGTTTTTT
TRBV2	many	TRBJ2-3	-	CASSEMVGNTDTQYF	TGTGCCAGCAGTGAAATGGTAGGGAACACAGATACGCAGTATTTT
TRBV20-1	-	TRBJ2-3	-	CSASRVNTQYF	TGCAGTGCTAGCAGAGTGAATACGCAGTATTTT
TRBV20-1	-	TRBJ2-7	TRBD1	CSARDSDRGPYEQYF	TGCAGTGCTAGAGATTCGGACAGGGGGCCCTACGAGCAGTACTTC
TRBV2	many	TRBJ1-1	-	CASSGGSGTEAFF	TGTGCCAGCAGTGGGGGAAGCGGCACTGAAGCTTTCTTT